A single T cell receptor beta chain is shown here with its context. Germline values: CDR1 LNHNV, CDR2 YYDKDF (reference sequence). This CDR3 spans 15 amino acids. The germline V and J ends were trimmed by 0 bases and 5 bases, with 13 bases remaining between them. This entry is derived from a study of blood T cell repertoires in COVID-19. Assay used: immunoSEQ multiplex PCR; TCRdb lists only in-frame clones, some missing. The sample has more than 95,000 clones; roughly 87% are singletons. The sequencing input was peripheral blood. The chain couples TRBV15 to TRBJ2-5; perhaps TRBD1 as D (6 bases). This TCR was recovered from a human donor in a cohort sampled during active COVID-19. The CDR3 bases are TGTGCCACCAGCAGAGATGCAGGGGCTGGGGAGACCCAGTACTTC. Amino acid sequence: CATSRDAGAGETQYF.